This T cell receptor beta chain was recorded in a study of blood T cell repertoires in COVID-19. Study-level information: The cDNA or gDNA used as material had been derived from T cells, B-cell-depleted T cells, or PBMCs.

Repertoires were generated with immunoSEQ multiplex PCR, while TCRdb's copy carries only in-frame clones and drops some. Among approximately 360,000 clones listed, approximately 87% were seen once. The germline V gene has CDR1 DFQATT and CDR2 SNEGSKA (reference sequence). With 6 bases removed from V and 3 bases from J, the gap between germline ends came to 14 bases. This CDR3 spans 13 amino acids. Sequenced input: PBMCs or T cells enriched from blood (not recorded which). This clonotype originated in a woman under 40 with acute COVID-19. The V call is TRBV20-1, the J call TRBJ1-2; D gene ambiguous. CDR3 region: CSASVRVDYGYTF. As DNA, the CDR3 is TGCAGTGCGAGTGTCCGGGTCGACTATGGCTACACCTTC.